The entry below describes one T cell receptor beta chain. In the study's own analysis: Nucleated cell number was recorded as an estimate derived from reference gene primer amplification. TCRdb keeps only in-frame clones here, not all; method: immunoSEQ multiplex PCR. That table gives V, J and clone size, and the DNA gave D and trimming. The sample contains over 50,000 clones, approximately 83% of which appear only once. The source of the sample is a study of blood T cell repertoires in COVID-19. For the study at large: COVID-19 samples collected from the United States, Italy and Spain covered acute and convalescent phases. T cells, B-cell-depleted T cells, or PBMCs supplied cDNA or gDNA.

CDR1 is SQVTM and CDR2 is ANQGSEA in the germline V gene. The ends were cut back, 4 bases at V and 0 bases at J, with 13 bases in the middle. This CDR3 comprises 15 residues. The chain employs TRBV29-1 and TRBJ2-1; D is ambiguous. Sequenced material: peripheral blood. The TCR originated in a human donor in a cohort sampled during active COVID-19. The CDR3 protein is CSVALASSSYNEQFF. For the CDR3, the DNA is TGCAGCGTTGCCTTAGCCTCAAGCTCCTACAATGAGCAGTTCTTC.